The sequence of this TCR beta chain was determined in a study of cytomegalovirus exposure and HLA in healthy donors. This CDR3 has 13 residues. Concerning this clone itself: What it binds is not known.

Overall study findings and caveats: Subsequent analysis found a tendency for first-cohort TCR clusters to co-occur within the 95 to 150 validation repertoires. Specific recognition of CMV antigens was confirmed in vitro for a few chains (all CMV-associated).

The assay was immunoSEQ multiplex PCR, and TCRdb's table has in-frame clones only and misses some. Here the sample spans 120,000 or so clones, 75% to 90% being singletons. The sequenced material came from PBMCs. This TCR was sampled from a woman aged 18-29 years in good health and CMV-seronegative. The rearrangement joins TRBV21-1 to TRBJ2-7; the table assigns TRBD2, which was not confirmed against the DNA. TRBV21-1 is reported as a pseudogene. The CDR3 sequence: CASSKGLYYEQYF. CDR3 bases: TGTGCCAGCAGCAAAGGTTTGTACTACGAGCAGTACTTC.